A single sample gave rise to the 8 T cell receptor beta chains below, sequenced in a study of control samples from healthy donors and cancer patients. Only in-frame clones appear in the TCRdb table, and some are missing; sequencing was by immunoSEQ multiplex PCR. There are around 94,000 clones in the sample; less than 95% occur only once, and about 4% lies in the top ten. The sequenced material came from blood. These receptors were obtained from a woman under 30 in good health.

This clone appeared a few times. This sequence joins TRBV27 and TRBJ2-5, with D tentatively TRBD1 or TRBD2 (6 bases each). Germline V gene data show CDR1 as MNHEY and CDR2 as SMNVEV (reference sequence). The CDR3 length is 15 residues. Trimming cost V 0 bases and J 4 bases, with 12 bases left between them. The CDR3 is CASSLSPGGGETQYF. The CDR3 nucleotides are TGTGCCAGCAGTTTATCACCCGGGGGCGGAGAGACCCAGTACTTC.

The chain carries TRBV24-1 and TRBJ2-5; a possible D gene is TRBD2 (6 bases). This CDR3 is 14 amino acids long. CDR1 KGHDR and CDR2 SFDVKD come from the germline V gene. Trimming removed 7 bases from V and 7 bases from J, with 18 bases in between. The CDR3 here is CATSPQDGGATQYF. The DNA for the CDR3 is TGTGCCACCAGCCCACAGGACGGGGGTGCGACCCAGTACTTC.

The rearrangement uses TRBV6-5 and TRBJ1-1; 7 nucleotides align to TRBD1. Per germline, CDR1 MNHEY and CDR2 SVGAGI. The CDR3 totals 13 residues. The V and J ends lost 10 bases and 2 bases, in that order; junction bases with no gene match: 7. The DNA of the CDR3 is TGTGCCACCATGACAGGGATCAACACTGAAGCTTTCTTT. Translated: CATMTGINTEAFF.

The chain couples TRBV5-1 to TRBJ2-7; D tentatively fits TRBD1 or TRBD2 (6 bases each). The CDR3 is 14 amino acids. V dropped 1 base and J dropped 7 bases, with 15 bases sitting between them. Germline CDR1 and CDR2: SGHRS and YFSETQ. The CDR3 DNA sequence: TGCGCCAGCAGCTTGATCGGGGGCGGTCGAGAGCAGTACTTC. Its protein is CASSLIGGGREQYF.

The rearrangement links TRBV18 to TRBJ1-1; possible D gene TRBD1, 5 bases. Per the germline V gene, CDR1 is KGHSH and CDR2 is LQKENI. V gave up 5 bases and J gave up 7 bases, with 14 bases separating them. The CDR3 contains 13 residues. This chain's CDR3 is CASSSESDSEAFF. The DNA for the CDR3 is TGTGCCAGCTCATCGGAGTCCGACAGTGAAGCTTTCTTT. Looking up the rest from reference TRBV18 and TRBJ1-1 gives the full variable domain: NAGVMQNPRHLVRRRGQEARLRCSPMKGHSHVYWYRQLPEEGLKFMVYLQKENIIDESGMPKERFSAEFPKEGPSILRIQQVVRGDSAAYFCASSSESDSEAFFGQGTRLTVV.

This clone came up once. This rearrangement joins TRBV5-1 to TRBJ1-1, with TRBD1 matching 7 bases. The junction had 11 bases not matched to a gene; V was cut back by 7 bases and J by 2 bases. Per the germline V gene, CDR1 is SGHRS and CDR2 is YFSETQ. This CDR3 is built from 15 residues. CDR3 in amino acids: CASSNQGGLNTEAFF. The CDR3 DNA reads as TGCGCCAGCTCGAACCAAGGGGGCCTAAACACTGAAGCTTTCTTT.

The CDR3 spells CASSVAGQGGYGYTF. CDR3 in DNA: TGTGCCAGCAGCGTAGCGGGACAGGGGGGCTATGGCTACACCTTC. The rearrangement uses TRBV9 and TRBJ1-2, with 11 positions matching TRBD1. CDR3 size: 15 residues. The germline gives CDR1 SGDLS, CDR2 YYNGEE. Trimming removed 0 bases from V and 4 bases from J; junction bases left unmatched: 2.

This clone was counted between two and nine times. The J gene is TRBJ2-1, the V gene TRBV29-1, with 7 positions matching TRBD1. Germline CDR1 and CDR2: SQVTM and ANQGSEA. This CDR3 contains 12 residues. J was trimmed by 10 bases and V by 7 bases; bases with no gene match: 10. CDR3 loop: CSASGQLPEQFF. For the CDR3, the DNA is TGCAGCGCATCGGGACAGCTCCCGGAGCAGTTCTTC.